The 31 T cell receptor beta chains listed next were all sequenced from one sample in a study of Ad26.COV2.S vaccination and SARS-CoV-2 variants. As to treatment: roughly 18 received Ad26.COV2.S at low or high dose, single or two shots; roughly five received placebo; per-sample allocation not given. Day 63 after the first injection of vaccine or placebo was the sampling time. The repertoire was sequenced with immunoSEQ multiplex PCR; TCRdb's copy has only in-frame clones and lacks some. The sample yields around 340,000 clones, 88% seen once. This sample comprised peripheral blood, obtained in a trial of Ad26.COV2.S vaccine versus placebo. These receptors were taken from a person aged 18-65 years who received the Ad26.COV2.S COVID-19 vaccine or a placebo.

V is TRBV7-9 and J is TRBJ2-7, with 7 bases lining up with TRBD2. The CDR3 extends over 16 amino acids. V shed 7 bases and J 2 bases; nucleotides not matched to a gene: 14. Germline CDR1 and CDR2: SEHNR and FQNEAQ (reference sequence). Here the CDR3 reads CASTGGKAGTTYEQYF. The CDR3 bases are TGTGCCAGCACGGGGGGTAAAGCGGGGACTACCTACGAGCAGTACTTC. Drawing the rest from reference TRBV7-9 and TRBJ2-7, the complete variable domain is DTGVSQNPRHKITKRGQNVTFRCDPISEHNRLYWYRQTLGQGPEFLTYFQNEAQLEKSRLLSDRFSAERPKGSFSTLEIQRTEQGDSAMYLCASTGGKAGTTYEQYFGPGTRLTVT.

The CDR3 spells CASSHRGSFPYEQYF. The DNA for the CDR3 is TGCGCCAGCAGTCACAGGGGCAGTTTTCCCTACGAGCAGTACTTC. The V call is TRBV4-1, the J call TRBJ2-7, with 7 bases aligning to TRBD1. Germline V gives CDR1 MGHRA, CDR2 YSYEKL. The J segment lost 2 bases and the V segment lost 6 bases, leaving 10 bases of the junction unmatched. There are 15 residues in the CDR3.

V is TRBV30 and J is TRBJ1-2, with 11 bases lining up with TRBD1. The CDR3 has 12 residues. From germline, CDR1 is GTSNPN and CDR2 SVGIG (reference sequence). V shed 5 bases and J 4 bases; nucleotides not matched to a gene: 0. This chain's CDR3 is CAWGTGGYGYTF. The CDR3 nucleotides are TGTGCCTGGGGGACAGGGGGCTATGGCTACACCTTC. The full variable domain, completed using reference TRBV30 and TRBJ1-2, is SQTIHQWPATLVQPVGSPLSLECTVEGTSNPNLYWYRQAAGRGLQLLFYSVGIGQISSEVPQNLSASRPQDRQFILSSKKLLLSDSGFYLCAWGTGGYGYTFGSGTRLTVV.

This chain links TRBV15 with TRBJ1-5; D remains ambiguous. This CDR3 has 13 residues. Germline values: CDR1 LNHNV, CDR2 YYDKDF (reference sequence). V lost 1 base to trimming and J lost 7 bases, with 8 bases between them. CDR3 region: CATSRAMRQPQHF. Here the CDR3 DNA reads TGTGCCACCAGCAGAGCTATGAGACAGCCCCAGCATTTT.

This rearrangement joins TRBV7-3 to TRBJ2-1; 11 nucleotides agree with TRBD2. The CDR3 has 17 residues. Germline V gives CDR1 SGHTA, CDR2 FQGTGA. V shed 2 bases, J shed 5 bases, and the junction held 8 bases outside the gene matches. The CDR3 DNA reads as TGTGCCAGCAGCTTATATAGCGGGAGGGGTAGGAACAATGAGCAGTTCTTC. Translating it yields CASSLYSGRGRNNEQFF.

The rearrangement links TRBV2 to TRBJ2-1; the match to TRBD2 covers 10 bases. CDR3 length: 14 residues. Germline assignment: CDR1 SNHLY and CDR2 FYNNEI. Trimming at V came to 6 bases and at J to 4 bases, leaving 3 bases not matched to a gene. The CDR3 spells CASRRTSGYNEQFF. In nucleotides, the CDR3 is TGTGCCAGCAGGAGGACTAGCGGTTACAATGAGCAGTTCTTC.

V is TRBV28 and J is TRBJ2-3; D unclear. Per germline, CDR1 MDHEN and CDR2 SYDVKM. The CDR3 loop spans 14 amino acids. The V end was cut by 2 bases, the J end by 4 bases, with 10 bases between. CDR3 DNA: TGTGCCAGCAGTTTACCCTTACCCGCAGATACGCAGTATTTT. It codes for CASSLPLPADTQYF.

This chain connects TRBV6-4 to TRBJ2-4; 8 bases line up with TRBD1. With V trimmed by 3 bases and J by 6 bases, 7 bases remained unmatched. Looked up from germline, CDR1 is MRHNA and CDR2 is SNTAGT. The CDR3 sequence is 15 residues long. As DNA, the CDR3 is TGTGCCAGCAGTGAAGACAGGGGTGTTGGAAACATTCAGTACTTC. Residues: CASSEDRGVGNIQYF.

V usage is TRBV15 and J usage is TRBJ1-1; 8 nucleotides line up with TRBD1. Germline V gene sequence: CDR1 LNHNV, CDR2 YYDKDF (reference sequence). This CDR3 comprises 14 residues. Trimming took 4 bases from V and 5 from J; bases not matched to a gene: 6. The CDR3 spells CATSTRQGRTEAFF. DNA of the CDR3: TGTGCCACCAGCACAAGACAGGGGAGGACTGAAGCTTTCTTT.

The chain links TRBV5-1 to TRBJ1-6; no clear D. This CDR3 has 14 residues. From germline, CDR1 is SGHRS and CDR2 YFSETQ. The germline V and J ends were trimmed by 2 bases and 7 bases, with 10 bases remaining between them. The CDR3 is CASSFDGPNSPLHF. The DNA of the CDR3 is TGCGCCAGCAGCTTTGATGGGCCCAATTCACCCCTCCACTTT.

The rearrangement uses TRBV5-1 and TRBJ2-4, with 8 nucleotides matching TRBD1. Germline V gene lookup returns CDR1 SGHRS and CDR2 YFSETQ. The CDR3 covers 14 residues. V trimming: 4 bases; J trimming: 7 bases; junction bases outside the gene matches: 7. The CDR3 here is CASSERQGTNIQYF. Here the CDR3 DNA reads TGCGCCAGCAGCGAGCGACAGGGGACTAACATTCAGTACTTC.

This chain joins TRBV4-2 and TRBJ1-4; D may be TRBD1 (6 bases). This CDR3 spans 18 amino acids. The V and J ends lost 5 bases and 1 base respectively, with 20 bases between them. Germline values: CDR1 LGHNA, CDR2 YNFKEQ. DNA for the CDR3: TGTGCCAGCAGCTCCGGACAGTTTAGGAGGCTAACTAATGAAAAACTGTTTTTT. Protein product: CASSSGQFRRLTNEKLFF.

The rearrangement uses TRBV4-3 and TRBJ2-7; 10 bases agree with TRBD2. V trimming: 2 bases; J trimming: 6 bases; junction bases outside the gene matches: 7. The CDR3 contains 15 residues. Germline values: CDR1 LGHNA, CDR2 YSLEER. The CDR3 sequence is CASSQKSGGAFEQYF. The CDR3 coding sequence is TGCGCCAGCAGCCAAAAAAGCGGGGGGGCTTTCGAGCAGTACTTC.

The rearrangement links TRBV6-2 or TRBV6-3 to TRBJ2-2, with D possibly being TRBD1 (5 bases). Trimming cost V 5 bases and J 3 bases, with 10 bases left between them. CDR1 and CDR2 (germline): MNHEY, SVGEGT. This CDR3 is 14 amino acids long. The CDR3 here is CASSLLRDTGELFF. For the CDR3, the DNA is TGTGCCAGCAGTCTTCTCAGGGACACCGGGGAGCTGTTTTTT.

This sequence joins TRBV3-1 (or the pseudogene TRBV3-2) and TRBJ1-1; no reliable D call. V lost 6 bases to trimming and J lost 6 bases, with 8 bases between them. The CDR3 sequence is 11 residues long. CDR1 LGHDT and CDR2 YNNKEL come from the germline V gene (reference sequence). CDR3 nucleotide sequence: TGTGCCAGCAGATTAGGATCTGAAGCTTTCTTT. This encodes CASRLGSEAFF.

This chain links TRBV2 with TRBJ2-7; weak D call: TRBD1 (6 bases). The V and J ends lost 7 bases and 2 bases respectively, with 15 bases between them. Germline assignment: CDR1 SNHLY and CDR2 FYNNEI. The CDR3 consists of 14 residues. CDR3 loop: CASKIDRRPYEQYF. The CDR3 DNA reads TGTGCCAGCAAAATTGACAGGCGACCCTACGAGCAGTACTTC.

The V gene is TRBV14, the J gene TRBJ2-1, with 8 bases that match TRBD1. Looked up from germline, CDR1 is SGHDN and CDR2 is FVKESK. The CDR3 is made up of 15 amino acids. V dropped 4 bases and J dropped 0; count of bases not matched to a gene: 2. Here the CDR3 DNA reads TGTGCCAGCAGCCGGACAGGGTCCTCCTACAATGAGCAGTTCTTC. It is translated as CASSRTGSSYNEQFF.

The CDR3 loop is CASSMGLDTQYF. DNA for the CDR3: TGTGCCAGCAGCATGGGCCTAGATACGCAGTATTTT. V is TRBV5-5 and J is TRBJ2-3; D not resolved. Germline lookup yields CDR1 SGHKS and CDR2 YYEKEE (reference sequence). This CDR3 spans 12 amino acids. The V end was cut by 4 bases, the J end by 5 bases, with 8 bases between.

This sequence joins TRBV27 and TRBJ2-2, with D tentatively TRBD1 (5 bases). CDR1 is MNHEY, CDR2 SMNVEV, per germline (reference sequence). This CDR3 is built from 15 residues. With 7 bases removed from V and 4 bases from J, the gap between germline ends came to 16 bases. The CDR3 sequence is CASTRTTGVTGELFF. The CDR3 nucleotides read TGTGCCAGCACGAGAACAACAGGTGTCACCGGGGAGCTGTTTTTT.

The chain carries TRBV11-3 and TRBJ2-1, with TRBD2 as a possible D gene (6 bases). V was shortened by 6 bases and J by 9 bases, with 18 bases between the two germline ends. Germline values: CDR1 SGHNT, CDR2 YENEEA. CDR3 length: 14 amino acids. CDR3 coding DNA: TGTGCCAGCAGTCACCGTTACCTCGGGGGTGAGCAGTTCTTC. It codes for CASSHRYLGGEQFF.

The chain is built from TRBV27 and TRBJ1-2; 8 bases line up with TRBD1. The CDR3 length is 14 residues. After removal of 3 bases from V and 4 bases from J, the junction contained 4 bases not matched to a gene. Germline V gene sequence: CDR1 MNHEY, CDR2 SMNVEV (reference sequence). The CDR3 nucleotides read TGTGCCAGCAGTTTGCGGACAGGGTTCTATGGCTACACCTTC. Translation: CASSLRTGFYGYTF.

The rearrangement uses TRBV2 and TRBJ2-2, with D maybe TRBD1 (5 bases). CDR1 is SNHLY and CDR2 is FYNNEI in the germline V gene. There are 15 residues in the CDR3. Trimming took off 3 bases at V and 4 bases at J, with 12 bases between the two ends. CDR3 residues: CASSESGKITGELFF. CDR3 DNA: TGTGCCAGCAGTGAGTCAGGGAAAATCACCGGGGAGCTGTTTTTT. Full variable domain (missing parts from reference TRBV2 and TRBJ2-2): EPEVTQTPSHQVTQMGQEVILRCVPISNHLYFYWYRQILGQKVEFLVSFYNNEISEKSEIFDDQFSVERPDGSNFTLKIRSTKLEDSAMYFCASSESGKITGELFFGEGSRLTVL.

This chain links TRBV9 with TRBJ1-2, with 9 bases matching TRBD1. V lost 3 bases and J lost 7; bases outside the gene matches: 13. CDR1 is SGDLS, CDR2 YYNGEE, per germline. This CDR3 region has 16 residues. CDR3 coding DNA: TGTGCCAGCAGCGGCCTGGACAGGGGCTCACCTCGTGGCTACACCTTC. This encodes CASSGLDRGSPRGYTF.

V and J are TRBV29-1 and TRBJ2-7; D is ambiguous. Between the trimmed V and J ends, which lost 0 bases and 2 bases, there was a span of 11 bases. This CDR3 has 14 residues. CDR1 is SQVTM, CDR2 ANQGSEA, per germline. In DNA, the CDR3 is TGCAGCGTTGAAGATCCCGGCAAGGCCTACGAGCAGTACTTC. Translating gives CSVEDPGKAYEQYF.

CDR3 sequence (DNA): TGTGCCAGCAGCTCTCGACCCAGGGGTGAGCAGTTCTTC. As protein: CASSSRPRGEQFF. The chain uses TRBV9 and TRBJ2-1; D is perhaps TRBD1 (6 bases). The CDR3 loop spans 13 amino acids. The V end lost 4 bases, the J end lost 9 bases, and 14 bases lay between the germline ends. Germline V lookup: CDR1 SGDLS, CDR2 YYNGEE.

This clone was counted a few times. This chain joins TRBV27 and TRBJ1-5; D might be TRBD1 (6 bases). The V gene lost 4 bases and the J gene lost 7 bases, with 11 bases spanning the gap. Germline CDR1 is MNHEY and CDR2 is SMNVEV (reference sequence). The CDR3 consists of 13 residues. This CDR3 is CASSSEGVQPQHF. CDR3 nucleotides: TGTGCCAGCAGTTCTGAGGGGGTACAGCCCCAGCATTTT.

J is TRBJ1-2 and V is TRBV20-1; D is ambiguous. Trimming stripped 1 base from V and 7 bases from J, with 7 bases between. This CDR3 is 11 amino acids long. The germline V gene encodes CDR1 DFQATT and CDR2 SNEGSKA (reference sequence). The chain's CDR3 is CSARGAPGYTF. CDR3 nucleotide sequence: TGCAGTGCTAGAGGGGCTCCTGGCTACACCTTC.

The rearrangement joins TRBV25-1 to TRBJ2-2; D ambiguous. The CDR3 contains 13 residues. Germline V gives CDR1 MGHDK, CDR2 SYGVNS. V was cut by 6 bases and J by 7 bases, with 12 bases left in between. DNA for the CDR3: TGTGCCAGCAGGGGTTCCTACGTCGGGGAGCTGTTTTTT. Translating gives CASRGSYVGELFF.

J is TRBJ2-5 and V is TRBV7-2; D remains ambiguous. The CDR3 length is 14 residues. Between the trimmed V and J ends, which lost 5 bases and 5 bases, there was a span of 15 bases. Germline CDR1 and CDR2: SGHTA and FQGNSA. In DNA, the CDR3 is TGTGCCAGCAGCCCCGGTTGGATGGGGGAGACCCAGTACTTC. Translated, it gives CASSPGWMGETQYF.

A single count supports this clone. The V call is TRBV7-3, the J call TRBJ2-7; 10 bases are a match to TRBD1. Losses at the gene ends were 5 bases for V and 4 bases for J; bases not matched to a gene: 5. This CDR3 spans 14 amino acids. Per germline, CDR1 SGHTA and CDR2 FQGTGA. The CDR3 sequence: CASSDRGRIYEQYF. Written as DNA, the CDR3 is TGTGCCAGCAGCGACAGGGGGCGCATATACGAGCAGTACTTC.

The J gene is TRBJ1-6, the V gene TRBV3-1 (or the pseudogene TRBV3-2); maybe TRBD1 (6 bases). The CDR3 has 18 amino acids. V lost 0 bases and J 10 bases, leaving 22 bases between the germline ends. Germline CDR1 and CDR2: LGHDT and YNNKEL (reference sequence). The CDR3 DNA is TGTGCCAGCAGCCAAGATGTTACTATCAGGGGCGCTGAATCACCCCTCCACTTT. It specifies CASSQDVTIRGAESPLHF.